This TCR beta chain was recorded in a study of T cell clusters in autoimmune cytopenias. Study in general: TRB sequencing had a median around 52,000 reads and approximately 2,200 distinct clonotypes per sample. Study-wide findings and caveats: Primary autoimmune cytopenia patients appeared to lack physiological T cell clusters present in healthy donors. The T cell clusters were defined only in silico, without experimental functional validation. Compared with active autoimmune hepatitis patients, healthy donors showed approximately 2.7-fold more exclusive TRB clusters.

Roughly 38,000 genome equivalents of blood DNA were amplified for TRB. One tube held mixed TRB-A and TRB-B primer pools for touch-down PCR. TCRdb re-called the multiplex PCR reads and gives one entry per CDR3 protein, without DNA. The table lists about 6,800 distinct CDR3 sequences. Of note for this clonotype: What it binds is not known.

CDR1 and CDR2 (germline): SGHRS, YFSETQ. The CDR3 covers 14 residues. Source material: peripheral blood. The TCR sequence derives from a human donor with an autoimmune cytopenia or autoimmune hepatitis (not recorded which). The rearrangement joins TRBV5-1 to TRBJ1-6; TCRdb calls TRBD1, which cannot be checked without DNA. CDR3 in amino acids: CASSTGTGLSPLHF.